One and the same sample provided the 16 T cell receptor beta chains below, sequenced in a study of Ad26.COV2.S vaccination and SARS-CoV-2 variants. Libraries were prepared by immunoSEQ multiplex PCR; TCRdb keeps only in-frame clonotypes and omits some of them. Seen here are 200,000 to 300,000 clones, 70% to 90% observed once, and the top ten hold nearly 3%. Indicated treatment: some 20 received Ad26.COV2.S at low or high dose, single or two shots; several received placebo; per-sample allocation not given. Following the first vaccine or placebo injection, samples were taken on day 63. The source was peripheral blood, collected in a trial of Ad26.COV2.S vaccine versus placebo. Source of these receptors: a person aged 18 to 65 who received the Ad26.COV2.S COVID-19 vaccine or a placebo.

The J gene is TRBJ2-3, the V gene TRBV9; D is ambiguous. Germline lookup yields CDR1 SGDLS and CDR2 YYNGEE. This CDR3 has 15 amino acids. Trimming removed 6 bases from V and 4 bases from J, with 18 bases in between. The DNA of the CDR3 is TGTGCCAGCACCCCCGCGGCGGCCCGGGCAGATACGCAGTATTTT. Residues: CASTPAAARADTQYF.

In its sample, this clone was seen a few times. The V call is TRBV5-1, the J call TRBJ2-2; TRBD1 aligns across 8 bases. After removal of 1 base from V and 2 bases from J, the junction contained 10 bases not matched to a gene. Germline CDR1 is SGHRS and CDR2 is YFSETQ. The CDR3 covers 18 residues. The CDR3 DNA is TGCGCCAGCAGCTTGAGGCAGGGGGCGCGCTCAAACACCGGGGAGCTGTTTTTT. This translates into CASSLRQGARSNTGELFF.

The rearrangement joins TRBV9 to TRBJ2-3; 9 bases map to TRBD2. The CDR3 is made up of 16 amino acids. V dropped 4 bases and J dropped 0; count of bases not matched to a gene: 6. Looked up from germline, CDR1 is SGDLS and CDR2 is YYNGEE. CDR3 loop: CASSPVAGVSTDTQYF. The CDR3, as DNA: TGTGCCAGCAGCCCCGTAGCGGGGGTTAGCACAGATACGCAGTATTTT.

The chain uses TRBV4-2 and TRBJ1-2; unclear D gene. The CDR3 consists of 13 residues. Germline V lookup: CDR1 LGHNA, CDR2 YNFKEQ. V was clipped by 1 base and J by 11 bases, with 14 bases between them. CDR3 protein: CASSQGPPSGYTF. DNA for the CDR3: TGTGCCAGCAGCCAAGGACCCCCCTCGGGTTACACCTTC.

This clone came up once. V usage is TRBV29-1 and J usage is TRBJ1-2, with D unclear. Per the germline V gene, CDR1 is SQVTM and CDR2 is ANQGSEA. The V end lost 3 bases, the J end lost 5 bases, and 7 bases lay between the germline ends. CDR3 length: 11 residues. This CDR3 reads CSVEKDYGYTF. CDR3 DNA sequence: TGCAGCGTTGAGAAGGATTATGGCTACACCTTC.

V is TRBV2 and J is TRBJ2-5; unclear D gene. The germline V gene encodes CDR1 SNHLY and CDR2 FYNNEI. This CDR3 is 14 amino acids long. V was trimmed by 3 bases and J by 5 bases, leaving 13 bases between them. The CDR3 spells CASSDRPRPETQYF. The CDR3 nucleotides read TGTGCCAGCAGTGATAGGCCCAGACCGGAGACCCAGTACTTC.

This clone was recorded once. The V and J genes are TRBV30 and TRBJ1-1; D gene unclear. The CDR3 totals 12 residues. Trimming took off 3 bases at V and 11 bases at J, with 16 bases between the two ends. Germline CDR1 and CDR2: GTSNPN and SVGIG (reference sequence). CDR3 sequence: CAWRPLGMNAFF. The CDR3 coding sequence is TGTGCCTGGAGGCCGCTAGGGATGAACGCTTTCTTT.

This chain links TRBV6-1 with TRBJ2-1, with TRBD2 matching 13 bases. The CDR3 has 17 residues. Germline V gives CDR1 MNHNS, CDR2 SASEGT. Trimming at V came to 3 bases and at J to 4 bases, leaving 6 bases not matched to a gene. The DNA for the CDR3 is TGTGCCAGCAGTGACACTAGCGGGGGGGCCTCTTACAATGAGCAGTTCTTC. It encodes CASSDTSGGASYNEQFF.

This chain links TRBV5-4 with TRBJ2-5, with D hard to call. The CDR3 covers 13 residues. Trimming took off 2 bases at V and 5 bases at J, with 10 bases between the two ends. Germline V lookup: CDR1 SGHNT, CDR2 YYREEE (reference sequence). CDR3 coding DNA: TGTGCCAGCAGCTTAAATACAAGGGAGACCCAGTACTTC. Translating it yields CASSLNTRETQYF.

The CDR3 region is CASSLDGSSYEQYF. In DNA form, the CDR3 reads TGCGCCAGCAGCTTGGACGGGAGCTCCTACGAGCAGTACTTC. This chain connects TRBV5-1 to TRBJ2-7; tentatively, D is TRBD2 (6 bases). V dropped 0 bases and J dropped 0 bases, with 7 bases sitting between them. Germline CDR1 and CDR2: SGHRS and YFSETQ. CDR3 length equals 14 residues.

The chain combines TRBV5-4 with TRBJ1-5; tentatively, D is TRBD1 (5 bases). Trimming took 4 bases from V and 3 from J, leaving 14 bases between them. Germline values: CDR1 SGHNT, CDR2 YYREEE (reference sequence). This CDR3 comprises 15 residues. CDR3 sequence: CASSHGGQANQPQHF. CDR3 coding DNA: TGTGCCAGCAGCCACGGAGGACAAGCCAATCAGCCCCAGCATTTT. Complete variable domain (other parts from reference TRBV5-4 and TRBJ1-5): ETGVTQSPTHLIKTRGQQVTLRCSSQSGHNTVSWYQQALGQGPQFIFQYYREEENGRGNFPPRFSGLQFPNYSSELNVNALELDDSALYLCASSHGGQANQPQHFGDGTRLSIL.

The chain combines TRBV6-5 with TRBJ2-5; 10 nucleotides agree with TRBD2. Trimming removed 6 bases from V and 2 bases from J; junction bases left unmatched: 6. CDR3 size: 15 residues. Looked up from germline, CDR1 is MNHEY and CDR2 is SVGAGI. The CDR3, as DNA: TGTGCCAGCAGATTTAGCGGGGGGTCACAAGAGACCCAGTACTTC. Protein: CASRFSGGSQETQYF.

The chain couples TRBV7-2 to TRBJ2-1; D gene ambiguous. Germline V CDR1 and CDR2: SGHTA, FQGNSA. Between the trimmed V and J ends, which lost 6 bases and 6 bases, there was a span of 18 bases. The CDR3 consists of 15 residues. CDR3 coding DNA: TGTGCCAGCAGACGTGGGTGGGGTGTGGTCAATGAGCAGTTCTTC. Translated, it gives CASRRGWGVVNEQFF.

V is TRBV11-1 and J is TRBJ2-2, with D possibly being TRBD1 (6 bases). Germline CDR1 SGHAT, CDR2 FQDESV (reference sequence). V was trimmed by 3 bases and J by 2 bases, leaving 10 bases between them. This CDR3 has 15 residues. CDR3 loop: CASSFSTGNTGELFF. CDR3 in DNA: TGTGCCAGCAGCTTTTCGACAGGAAACACCGGGGAGCTGTTTTTT. The entire variable domain, with the rest obtained from reference TRBV11-1 and TRBJ2-2, is as follows: EAEVAQSPRYKITEKSQAVAFWCDPISGHATLYWYRQILGQGPELLVQFQDESVVDDSQLPKDRFSAERLKGVDSTLKIQPAELGDSAMYLCASSFSTGNTGELFFGEGSRLTVL.

This clone occurred a few times. The rearrangement links TRBV19 to TRBJ2-4; D assignment may be TRBD1 or TRBD2 (5 bases each). Germline lookup yields CDR1 LNHDA and CDR2 SQIVND (reference sequence). CDR3 length: 14 residues. The ends were cut back, 5 bases at V and 4 bases at J, with 12 bases in the middle. CDR3 loop: CASSLAWGKNIQYF. Written as DNA, the CDR3 is TGTGCCAGTAGTTTGGCTTGGGGGAAAAACATTCAGTACTTC.

In this sample, this clone turned up once. This chain uses TRBV30 with TRBJ2-3, with TRBD2 matching 8 bases. V was clipped by 8 bases and J by 2 bases; unmatched bases: 9. This CDR3 spans 14 amino acids. Germline CDR1 and CDR2: GTSNPN and SVGIG (reference sequence). CDR3 sequence: CAPMVAGSTDTQYF. The CDR3 DNA reads as TGTGCCCCTATGGTAGCGGGATCCACAGATACGCAGTATTTT.